These 20 T cell receptor beta chains were sequenced from one sample in a study of T-cell memory formation after mild COVID-19. TCRdb re-derived calls from the 5' RACE reads in MiXCR, one entry per CDR3 protein. The top ten clones hold more than 9.5% of a sample with under 250,000 distinct CDR3 sequences, 27% of them seen once. The sample comprised PBMCs or a T cell subset sorted from them (not recorded which). The receptors were gathered from an adult woman who had mild COVID-19 (a few samples of this study predate the infection). Cell type and time point are not known.

This clonotype was seen a few times. V usage is TRBV7-2 and J usage is TRBJ1-1; D gene unclear. With 2 bases removed from V and 7 bases from J, the gap between germline ends came to 14 bases. The CDR3 totals 14 residues. Germline loops: CDR1 SGHTA, CDR2 FQGNSA. The DNA of the CDR3 is TGTGCCAGCAGCTTAAATAGGGTAAATGGTGAAGCTTTCTTT. This encodes CASSLNRVNGEAFF.

This clonotype was detected only a few times. The chain links TRBV4-1 to TRBJ2-2; the D is unclear. This CDR3 has 14 amino acids. CDR1 MGHRA and CDR2 YSYEKL come from the germline V gene. Between the trimmed V and J ends, which lost 1 base and 6 bases, there was a span of 9 bases. This CDR3 reads CASSQVQASGELFF. The CDR3 DNA sequence: TGCGCCAGCAGCCAAGTACAAGCGTCCGGGGAGCTGTTTTTT.

This chain joins TRBV29-1 and TRBJ1-6; D uncertain. Germline V gene sequence: CDR1 SQVTM, CDR2 ANQGSEA. The CDR3 is 12 amino acids. V was trimmed by 4 bases and J by 7 bases, leaving 8 bases between them. The CDR3 is CSVGESNSPLHF. In nucleotides, the CDR3 is TGCAGCGTTGGGGAATCGAATTCACCCCTCCACTTT.

The chain carries TRBV9 and TRBJ2-5; 14 bases fit TRBD2. Trimming at V came to 3 bases and at J to 0 bases, leaving 4 bases not matched to a gene. The CDR3 is 17 residues long. From germline, CDR1 is SGDLS and CDR2 YYNGEE. In DNA form, the CDR3 reads TGTGCCAGCAGCGCCGGGACTAGCGGGAGCCACCAAGAGACCCAGTACTTC. This gives the protein CASSAGTSGSHQETQYF.

The CDR3 nucleotides are TGTGCCAGCAGTTTAGGCTACTACGAGCAGTACTTC. Protein product: CASSLGYYEQYF. The V gene is TRBV12-3 or TRBV12-4, the J gene TRBJ2-7; D not certain. The V end was cut by 1 base, the J end by 3 bases, with 4 bases between. There are 12 residues in the CDR3.

This clonotype has only a few counts. The rearrangement uses TRBV29-1 and TRBJ1-2, with D perhaps matching TRBD1 (5 bases). Germline CDR1 SQVTM, CDR2 ANQGSEA. V lost 4 bases and J lost 5, with 8 bases in between. This CDR3 is built from 11 residues. The CDR3 sequence is CSVGEGYGYTF. Here the CDR3 DNA reads TGCAGCGTTGGGGAGGGGTATGGCTACACCTTC.

The chain uses TRBV5-1 and TRBJ2-3; tentative D call: TRBD2 (7 bases). Trimming pared 4 bases from V and 4 bases from J, leaving 13 bases between. CDR1 is SGHRS, CDR2 YFSETQ, per germline. The CDR3 is 14 amino acids. The CDR3 here is CASSLGEGADTQYF. The CDR3 nucleotides read TGCGCCAGCAGCCTCGGGGAGGGGGCAGATACGCAGTATTTT.

The V gene is TRBV27, the J gene TRBJ2-7; possible D gene TRBD2, 6 bases. Germline V lookup: CDR1 MNHEY, CDR2 SMNVEV (reference sequence). The CDR3 has 13 residues. V was shortened by 7 bases and J by 3 bases, with 13 bases between the two germline ends. CDR3 protein: CASTPLGGYEQYF. The CDR3 DNA follows: TGTGCCAGCACCCCCCTCGGGGGCTACGAGCAGTACTTC.

This clonotype was counted a single time. V is TRBV12-3 or TRBV12-4 and J is TRBJ2-1; D is undetermined. V was shortened by 5 bases and J by 4 bases, with 9 bases between the two germline ends. There are 13 residues in the CDR3. The CDR3 DNA sequence: TGTGCCAGCAGTGGCGTGAATTACAATGAGCAGTTCTTC. Amino acids: CASSGVNYNEQFF.

This clonotype has a handful of counts. The chain carries TRBV18 and TRBJ2-7; perhaps TRBD2 as D (6 bases). CDR1 is KGHSH and CDR2 is LQKENI in the germline V gene. V dropped 3 bases and J dropped 3 bases, with 15 bases sitting between them. This CDR3 region has 15 residues. The chain's CDR3 is CASSPGGTLNYEQYF. The CDR3 DNA sequence: TGTGCCAGCTCACCTGGGGGGACGCTCAACTACGAGCAGTACTTC.

This chain links TRBV9 with TRBJ2-7; the match to TRBD2 covers 10 bases. The CDR3 is 15 residues long. V lost 3 bases, J lost 4 bases, and 7 bases stayed unmatched. CDR1 and CDR2 from the germline V gene are SGDLS and YYNGEE. CDR3 DNA sequence: TGTGCCAGCAGCGGGCTAGCGGGAGTCGATTACGAGCAGTACTTC. It yields the protein CASSGLAGVDYEQYF.

Ten or more counts support this clonotype. The J gene is TRBJ1-2, the V gene TRBV9, with a weak D call TRBD1 (5 bases). Between the trimmed V and J ends, which lost 2 bases and 4 bases, there was a span of 15 bases. The CDR3 spans 15 residues. The germline V gene has CDR1 SGDLS and CDR2 YYNGEE. CDR3 residues: CASSVSDSPGYGYTF. For the CDR3, the DNA is TGTGCCAGCAGCGTTTCAGACAGTCCCGGCTATGGCTACACCTTC.

This clonotype was observed at least ten times. The chain carries TRBV7-2 and TRBJ2-2; a possible D gene is TRBD1 (5 bases). This CDR3 spans 14 amino acids. Germline CDR1 is SGHTA and CDR2 is FQGNSA. V lost 7 bases and J lost 4, with 13 bases in between. The CDR3 DNA reads as TGTGCCAGCACCCGACAGTCGCCCACCGGGGAGCTGTTTTTT. Protein sequence: CASTRQSPTGELFF.

The rearrangement joins TRBV7-3 to TRBJ2-1; 11 positions match TRBD2. This CDR3 has 14 residues. The V gene's germline CDR1 is SGHTA and CDR2 FQGTGA. V trimming: 3 bases; J trimming: 10 bases; junction bases outside the gene matches: 5. CDR3 protein: CASSLGLADGEQFF. The CDR3 region has the DNA TGTGCCAGCAGCTTGGGACTAGCGGATGGGGAGCAGTTCTTC.

The chain combines TRBV4-1 with TRBJ2-7; 10 bases line up with TRBD2. Germline V gene lookup returns CDR1 MGHRA and CDR2 YSYEKL. V shed 4 bases, J shed 3 bases, and the junction held 12 bases outside the gene matches. This CDR3 contains 17 residues. The CDR3 region has the DNA TGCGCCAGCAGCCCAGATCCCTTAGCGGGGGGATTCTACGAGCAGTACTTC. This codes for CASSPDPLAGGFYEQYF.

The chain employs TRBV27 and TRBJ2-1; 8 bases agree with TRBD1. The CDR3 runs to 15 residues. Germline lookup yields CDR1 MNHEY and CDR2 SMNVEV (reference sequence). V lost 6 bases and J lost 4; bases outside the gene matches: 8. This CDR3 is CASRGQALFYNEQFF. The CDR3 nucleotides read TGTGCCAGCAGGGGACAGGCACTCTTTTACAATGAGCAGTTCTTC.

This clonotype was seen a handful of times. This sequence joins TRBV3-1 and TRBJ1-1; 12 bases are a match to TRBD1. Trimming at V came to 1 base and at J to 1 base, leaving 4 bases not matched to a gene. Germline V lookup: CDR1 LGHDT, CDR2 YNNKEL (reference sequence). The CDR3 consists of 17 residues. The CDR3 loop is CASSQVRDRGQNTEAFF. CDR3 DNA: TGTGCCAGCAGCCAAGTCCGGGACAGGGGGCAGAACACTGAAGCTTTCTTT.

This clonotype was counted between two and nine times. The V gene is TRBV7-9, the J gene TRBJ1-1; weak D call: TRBD1 (5 bases). Deletions cut 1 base from V and 4 bases from J, with 16 bases between. Germline CDR1 is SEHNR and CDR2 is FQNEAQ (reference sequence). The CDR3 spans 16 residues. DNA of the CDR3: TGTGCCAGCAGCTTAGTTGGGGGTGGAGGCTCCACTGAAGCTTTCTTT. Translation: CASSLVGGGGSTEAFF.

The chain uses TRBV9 and TRBJ2-5; 11 bases are shared with TRBD1. The V gene end was trimmed by 0 bases and the J gene end by 5 bases; junction bases not matched to a gene: 3. This CDR3 region has 15 residues. CDR1 and CDR2 from the germline V gene are SGDLS and YYNGEE. CDR3 bases: TGTGCCAGCAGCGTAGTAGGGACAGGGGGGGAGACCCAGTACTTC. It encodes CASSVVGTGGETQYF.

This chain joins TRBV6-5 and TRBJ1-1; the D gene is possibly TRBD1 (5 bases). Trimming cost V 0 bases and J 0 bases, with 8 bases left between them. The CDR3 sequence is 15 residues long. Germline V gene lookup returns CDR1 MNHEY and CDR2 SVGAGI. CDR3 sequence: CASSYSNRLNTEAFF. The CDR3 nucleotides are TGTGCCAGCAGTTACTCTAACAGGTTGAACACTGAAGCTTTCTTT.